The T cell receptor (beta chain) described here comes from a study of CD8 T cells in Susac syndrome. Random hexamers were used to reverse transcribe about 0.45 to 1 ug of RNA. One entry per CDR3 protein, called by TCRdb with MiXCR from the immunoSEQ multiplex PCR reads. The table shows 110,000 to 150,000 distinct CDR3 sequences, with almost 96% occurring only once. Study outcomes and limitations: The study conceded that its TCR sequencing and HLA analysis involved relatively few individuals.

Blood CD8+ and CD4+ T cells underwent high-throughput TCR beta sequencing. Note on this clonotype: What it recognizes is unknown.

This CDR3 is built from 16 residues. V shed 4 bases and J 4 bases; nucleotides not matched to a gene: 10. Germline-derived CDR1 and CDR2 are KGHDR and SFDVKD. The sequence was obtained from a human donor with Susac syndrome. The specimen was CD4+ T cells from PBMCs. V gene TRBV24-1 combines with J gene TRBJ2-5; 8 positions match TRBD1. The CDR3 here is CATSDGGRGLSETQYF. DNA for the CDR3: TGTGCCACCAGTGACGGTGGCAGGGGGCTTTCAGAGACCCAGTACTTC.